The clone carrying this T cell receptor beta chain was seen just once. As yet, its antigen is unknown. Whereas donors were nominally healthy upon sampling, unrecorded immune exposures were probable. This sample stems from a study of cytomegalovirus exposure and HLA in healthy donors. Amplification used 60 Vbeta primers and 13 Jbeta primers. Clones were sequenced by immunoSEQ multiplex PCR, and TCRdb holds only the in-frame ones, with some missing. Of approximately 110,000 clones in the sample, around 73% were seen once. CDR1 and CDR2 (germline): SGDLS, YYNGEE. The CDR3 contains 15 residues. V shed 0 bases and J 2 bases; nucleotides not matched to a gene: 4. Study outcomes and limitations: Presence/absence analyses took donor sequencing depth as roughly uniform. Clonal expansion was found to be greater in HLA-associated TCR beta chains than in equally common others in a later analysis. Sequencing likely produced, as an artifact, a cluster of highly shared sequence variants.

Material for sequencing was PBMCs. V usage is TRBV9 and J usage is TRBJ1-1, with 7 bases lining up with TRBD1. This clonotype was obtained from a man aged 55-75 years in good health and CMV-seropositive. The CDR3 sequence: CASSVDRGFNTEAFF. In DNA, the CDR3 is TGTGCCAGCAGCGTAGACAGGGGCTTCAACACTGAAGCTTTCTTT.